This entry features one T cell receptor beta chain sequence. Data came from immunoSEQ multiplex PCR; TCRdb stores just in-frame clones and leaves some out. The sample records tens of thousands of clones, 70% to 90% being singletons. This sample was included in a study of T cell responses to AZD1222 COVID-19 vaccine. V lost 2 bases to trimming and J lost 5 bases; unmatched junction nucleotides: 2. The CDR3 is 14 residues long. From germline, CDR1 is LNHDA and CDR2 SQIVND (reference sequence). The TCR sequence derives from an adult who received the AZD1222 COVID-19 vaccine. V gene TRBV19 combines with J gene TRBJ1-5; 8 nucleotides match TRBD1. The sequencing used peripheral blood, collected 28 days after the second AZD1222 dose. The CDR3 DNA reads as TGTGCCAGTAGTATAACAGGGGGAGATCAGCCCCAGCATTTT. Translation: CASSITGGDQPQHF. The full variable domain, with the rest looked up from reference TRBV19 and TRBJ1-5, is DGGITQSPKYLFRKEGQNVTLSCEQNLNHDAMYWYRQDPGQGLRLIYYSQIVNDFQKGDIAEGYSVSREKKESFPLTVTSAQKNPTAFYLCASSITGGDQPQHFGDGTRLSIL.